The rows below give T cell receptor beta chains drawn from one sample of a study of blood T cell repertoires in COVID-19. This table comes from immunoSEQ multiplex PCR, and its TCRdb copy is limited to in-frame clones, with some not included. The sample records about 160,000 clones, more than 80% being singletons. The sample taken for sequencing was peripheral blood. These receptor sequences come from a human donor in a cohort sampled during active COVID-19. Both conserved end residues are part of each CDR3. D genes are given only for firm matches. Some rows have no size entry. The others give once, few or many, or a class for an expanded clone.

V gene: TRBV19
clone size: .
J gene: TRBJ1-2
D gene: .
CDR3 DNA: TGTGCCAGTAGTATCCCAGGAAATAACTATGGCTACACCTTC
CDR3 protein: CASSIPGNNYGYTF

V gene: TRBV30
clone size: .
J gene: TRBJ1-1
D gene: TRBD1
CDR3 DNA: TGTGCCGGGGACAGGGGAAGAAAGAACACTGAAGCTTTCTTT
CDR3 protein: CAGDRGRKNTEAFF

V gene: TRBV7-3
clone size: .
J gene: TRBJ2-1
D gene: TRBD2
CDR3 DNA: TGTGCCAGCAGCACTCCTAGCGGGAGGGCCAATGAGCAGTTCTTC
CDR3 protein: CASSTPSGRANEQFF

V gene: TRBV10-2
clone size: .
J gene: TRBJ2-3
D gene: .
CDR3 DNA: TGCGCCAGCAGATCCGGGACTAGCACAGATACGCAGTATTTT
CDR3 protein: CASRSGTSTDTQYF

V gene: TRBV24-1
clone size: once
J gene: TRBJ2-5
D gene: TRBD2
CDR3 DNA: TGTGCCACCAGTGACCTAGGGACTAGCGGGAGAGAGACCCAGTACTTC
CDR3 protein: CATSDLGTSGRETQYF

V gene: TRBV28
clone size: .
J gene: TRBJ1-5
D gene: TRBD1
CDR3 DNA: TGTGCCAGCAGCCGGGGACAGGGAATCCTTCAGCCCCAGCATTTT
CDR3 protein: CASSRGQGILQPQHF

V gene: TRBV28
clone size: many
J gene: TRBJ2-2
D gene: .
CDR3 DNA: TGTGCCAGCAGTTCCCCCGGGACTAACACCGGGGAGCTGTTTTTT
CDR3 protein: CASSSPGTNTGELFF

V gene: TRBV30
clone size: .
J gene: TRBJ1-5
D gene: .
CDR3 DNA: TGTGCCTGGAGTCCTCTGGCAAGCAATCAGCCCCAGCATTTT
CDR3 protein: CAWSPLASNQPQHF

V gene: TRBV11-3
clone size: .
J gene: TRBJ1-1
D gene: .
CDR3 DNA: TGTGCCAGCAGCCAAGGTGGGGGCCGGAACACTGAAGCTTTCTTT
CDR3 protein: CASSQGGGRNTEAFF

V gene: TRBV7-9
clone size: .
J gene: TRBJ2-5
D gene: .
CDR3 DNA: TGTGCCAGCAGCTTAGATACAGGGCAGACCCAGTACTTC
CDR3 protein: CASSLDTGQTQYF

V gene: TRBV4-2
clone size: .
J gene: TRBJ2-3
D gene: TRBD2
CDR3 DNA: TGTGCCAGCAGCCCTGGACTAGCGGACACAGATACGCAGTATTTT
CDR3 protein: CASSPGLADTDTQYF

V gene: TRBV7-7
clone size: .
J gene: TRBJ2-2
D gene: .
CDR3 DNA: TGTGCCAGCAGCTTTAGCGCTCAGGACGGGGAGCTGTTTTTT
CDR3 protein: CASSFSAQDGELFF

V gene: TRBV28
clone size: .
J gene: TRBJ2-7
D gene: .
CDR3 DNA: TGTGCCAGCAGTTCGGGGGAAACCTACGAGCAGTACTTC
CDR3 protein: CASSSGETYEQYF

V gene: TRBV6-5
clone size: .
J gene: TRBJ1-5
D gene: TRBD1
CDR3 DNA: TGTGCCAGCAGCCCCGTCCAGGGGGATCAGCCCCAGCATTTT
CDR3 protein: CASSPVQGDQPQHF

V gene: TRBV5-4
clone size: few
J gene: TRBJ1-1
D gene: .
CDR3 DNA: TGTGCCAGCAGCCCCAATGGTAGGGGCGGGAACACTGAAGCTTTCTTT
CDR3 protein: CASSPNGRGGNTEAFF

V gene: TRBV5-4
clone size: .
J gene: TRBJ1-6
D gene: .
CDR3 DNA: TGTGCCACCCGTATTGATCGGGGGAATAATTCACCCCTCCACTTT
CDR3 protein: CATRIDRGNNSPLHF

V gene: TRBV12-5
clone size: .
J gene: TRBJ1-2
D gene: TRBD1
CDR3 DNA: TGTGCTAGTGGAGATGGACAGGCGCCTAACTATGGCTACACCTTC
CDR3 protein: CASGDGQAPNYGYTF

V gene: TRBV4-1
clone size: .
J gene: TRBJ2-2
D gene: .
CDR3 DNA: TGCGCCAGCAGCCAAGCTAGCGTTTACACCGGGGAGCTGTTTTTT
CDR3 protein: CASSQASVYTGELFF

V gene: TRBV7-2
clone size: few
J gene: TRBJ1-5
D gene: .
CDR3 DNA: TGTGCCAGCAGCTTACGAGACAATCAGCCCCAGCATTTT
CDR3 protein: CASSLRDNQPQHF

V gene: TRBV29-1
clone size: .
J gene: TRBJ2-1
D gene: .
CDR3 DNA: TGCAGCTTCCCAAACCGTGGGGGGAATGAGCAGTTCTTC
CDR3 protein: CSFPNRGGNEQFF

V gene: TRBV5-4
clone size: .
J gene: TRBJ2-5
D gene: .
CDR3 DNA: TGTGCCAGCAGCCCCTCGGGGGTCCAAGAGACCCAGTACTTC
CDR3 protein: CASSPSGVQETQYF

V gene: TRBV27
clone size: .
J gene: TRBJ2-3
D gene: .
CDR3 DNA: TGTGCCAGCAGTTTTGTAGCGACAGATACGCAGTATTTT
CDR3 protein: CASSFVATDTQYF

V gene: TRBV6-6
clone size: once
J gene: TRBJ2-3
D gene: TRBD2
CDR3 DNA: TGTGCCAGCAGCCTTAGCGGGAGCAACTTCCCGGATACGCAGTATTTT
CDR3 protein: CASSLSGSNFPDTQYF

V gene: TRBV4-3
clone size: .
J gene: TRBJ1-2
D gene: TRBD1
CDR3 DNA: TGCGCCAGCAGCCAAGGAACAGGGGGCGCTGGCTACACCTTC
CDR3 protein: CASSQGTGGAGYTF

V gene: TRBV9
clone size: .
J gene: TRBJ2-3
D gene: .
CDR3 DNA: TGTGCCAGCAGCGTAGGGCCGCAACCGGATACGCAGTATTTT
CDR3 protein: CASSVGPQPDTQYF

V gene: TRBV7-8
clone size: .
J gene: TRBJ2-3
D gene: TRBD1
CDR3 DNA: TGTGCCAGCAGTATTTTAAGAGGGACAGGGGACGCCTTCACAGATACGCAGTATTTT
CDR3 protein: CASSILRGTGDAFTDTQYF

V gene: TRBV4-3
clone size: .
J gene: TRBJ1-2
D gene: .
CDR3 DNA: TGCGCCAGCAGCCAAGCCGAGGCAAACTATGGCTACACCTTC
CDR3 protein: CASSQAEANYGYTF

V gene: TRBV11-2
clone size: .
J gene: TRBJ2-4
D gene: .
CDR3 DNA: TGTGCCAGCAGCTCAGGTGGGGCCCCACTAGCCAAAAACATTCAGTACTTC
CDR3 protein: CASSSGGAPLAKNIQYF

V gene: TRBV28
clone size: .
J gene: TRBJ1-5
D gene: .
CDR3 DNA: TGTGCCAGCGGATTGACAGGCGTGAGCAATCAGCCCCAGCATTTT
CDR3 protein: CASGLTGVSNQPQHF

V gene: TRBV7-8
clone size: .
J gene: TRBJ1-2
D gene: TRBD1
CDR3 DNA: TGTGCCAGCAGCACTGGGACAGGGCATGGCTACACCTTC
CDR3 protein: CASSTGTGHGYTF

V gene: TRBV15
clone size: .
J gene: TRBJ2-2
D gene: TRBD2
CDR3 DNA: TGTGCCACCAGCAGAGCTCTACTAGCGGGGGGGAACACCGGGGAGCTGTTTTTT
CDR3 protein: CATSRALLAGGNTGELFF

V gene: TRBV5-5
clone size: few
J gene: TRBJ2-7
D gene: TRBD2
CDR3 DNA: TGTGCCAGCGGAGGGGACTACACCTACGAGCAGTACTTC
CDR3 protein: CASGGDYTYEQYF

V gene: TRBV12-5
clone size: .
J gene: TRBJ2-1
D gene: TRBD2
CDR3 DNA: TGTGCTAGTGGTCCCTCGGGACTACCCTACAATGAGCAGTTCTTC
CDR3 protein: CASGPSGLPYNEQFF

V gene: TRBV18
clone size: .
J gene: TRBJ1-3
D gene: .
CDR3 DNA: TGTGCCAGCTCACCTCCCGGCCTTGGGGCCTCCGGAAACACCATATATTTT
CDR3 protein: CASSPPGLGASGNTIYF

V gene: TRBV7-9
clone size: .
J gene: TRBJ1-5
D gene: .
CDR3 DNA: TGTGCCAGCAGCCCCCCCGGACAGATCAATCAGCCCCAGCATTTT
CDR3 protein: CASSPPGQINQPQHF

V gene: TRBV28
clone size: .
J gene: TRBJ2-7
D gene: .
CDR3 DNA: TGTGCCAGCAGACCTGGGGCCGCCGGGACACTGACCTACGAGCAGTACTTC
CDR3 protein: CASRPGAAGTLTYEQYF

V gene: TRBV13
clone size: .
J gene: TRBJ2-1
D gene: TRBD2
CDR3 DNA: TGTGCCAGCAGCTTAGGCCTAGCGGGAGAGCAGTTCTTC
CDR3 protein: CASSLGLAGEQFF

V gene: TRBV12-3/TRBV12-4
clone size: once
J gene: TRBJ2-7
D gene: TRBD1
CDR3 DNA: TGTGCCAGCAGAGACAGGGGGGGATACGAGCAGTACTTC
CDR3 protein: CASRDRGGYEQYF

V gene: TRBV7-8
clone size: .
J gene: TRBJ2-5
D gene: .
CDR3 DNA: TGTGCCAGCAGCTTAGCGGGGGGGCCGGAGACCCAGTACTTC
CDR3 protein: CASSLAGGPETQYF

V gene: TRBV19
clone size: .
J gene: TRBJ1-3
D gene: .
CDR3 DNA: TGTGCCAGTAGTCCCGGCAGGTACTCTGGAAACACCATATATTTT
CDR3 protein: CASSPGRYSGNTIYF

V gene: TRBV18
clone size: .
J gene: TRBJ1-5
D gene: .
CDR3 DNA: TGTGCCAGCTCACCTGTCTCCGGCAATCAGCCCCAGCATTTT
CDR3 protein: CASSPVSGNQPQHF

V gene: TRBV18
clone size: .
J gene: TRBJ2-4
D gene: .
CDR3 DNA: TGTGCCAGCTCCCCTGCAGGGGATGACATTCAGTACTTC
CDR3 protein: CASSPAGDDIQYF

V gene: TRBV9
clone size: .
J gene: TRBJ1-1
D gene: .
CDR3 DNA: TGTGCCAGCAGCGTGGACAGGAACACTGAAGCTTTCTTT
CDR3 protein: CASSVDRNTEAFF

V gene: TRBV7-9
clone size: once
J gene: TRBJ2-1
D gene: TRBD2
CDR3 DNA: TGTGCCAGCAGCTCTCAAGCGGGGCTCTACAATGAGCAGTTCTTC
CDR3 protein: CASSSQAGLYNEQFF

V gene: TRBV30
clone size: .
J gene: TRBJ1-1
D gene: .
CDR3 DNA: TGTGCCTGGAGTGCGGGGTTGGACACTGAAGCTTTCTTT
CDR3 protein: CAWSAGLDTEAFF

V gene: TRBV28
clone size: .
J gene: TRBJ1-5
D gene: .
CDR3 DNA: TGTGCCAGCAGAACGGGTCGAACCCAGCCCCAGCATTTT
CDR3 protein: CASRTGRTQPQHF

V gene: TRBV5-4
clone size: .
J gene: TRBJ2-5
D gene: TRBD1
CDR3 DNA: TGTGCCAGCAGCGTGACAGGGGATGCTAAAGAGACCCAGTACTTC
CDR3 protein: CASSVTGDAKETQYF

V gene: TRBV7-2
clone size: .
J gene: TRBJ2-7
D gene: TRBD2
CDR3 DNA: TGTGCCAGCAGCCTGACCGGGACTAGGGGGGAGCAGTACTTC
CDR3 protein: CASSLTGTRGEQYF

V gene: TRBV18
clone size: .
J gene: TRBJ2-3
D gene: .
CDR3 DNA: TGTGCCAGCTCACTTTCAGGGCCAGATACGCAGTATTTT
CDR3 protein: CASSLSGPDTQYF

V gene: TRBV30
clone size: .
J gene: TRBJ1-1
D gene: .
CDR3 DNA: TGTGCCTGGCCTCAAAGGGGTCGCTTTGAAGGACCATTCCGACTGAACACTGAAGCTTTCTTT
CDR3 protein: CAWPQRGRFEGPFRLNTEAFF

V gene: TRBV28
clone size: .
J gene: TRBJ1-1
D gene: .
CDR3 DNA: TGTGCCAGCACCTACCAGGGCAGGAGAAACACTGAAGCTTTCTTT
CDR3 protein: CASTYQGRRNTEAFF

V gene: TRBV12-3/TRBV12-4
clone size: .
J gene: TRBJ1-5
D gene: TRBD1
CDR3 DNA: TGTGCCAGCAGTGCAGGGGGAAGTCAGCCCCAGCATTTT
CDR3 protein: CASSAGGSQPQHF

V gene: TRBV5-1
clone size: .
J gene: TRBJ1-2
D gene: .
CDR3 DNA: TGCGCCAGCAGCTTGGAGATCGGGGGGCGCGGCTACACCTTC
CDR3 protein: CASSLEIGGRGYTF

V gene: TRBV30
clone size: .
J gene: TRBJ1-1
D gene: TRBD1
CDR3 DNA: TGTGCCTGGTCACAGGGGGTCGGATTCACTGAAGCTTTCTTT
CDR3 protein: CAWSQGVGFTEAFF

V gene: TRBV19
clone size: once
J gene: TRBJ2-3
D gene: TRBD1
CDR3 DNA: TGTGCCAGTAGTTTCGGGACAGGGGCTGTTGTGGGCACAGATACGCAGTATTTT
CDR3 protein: CASSFGTGAVVGTDTQYF